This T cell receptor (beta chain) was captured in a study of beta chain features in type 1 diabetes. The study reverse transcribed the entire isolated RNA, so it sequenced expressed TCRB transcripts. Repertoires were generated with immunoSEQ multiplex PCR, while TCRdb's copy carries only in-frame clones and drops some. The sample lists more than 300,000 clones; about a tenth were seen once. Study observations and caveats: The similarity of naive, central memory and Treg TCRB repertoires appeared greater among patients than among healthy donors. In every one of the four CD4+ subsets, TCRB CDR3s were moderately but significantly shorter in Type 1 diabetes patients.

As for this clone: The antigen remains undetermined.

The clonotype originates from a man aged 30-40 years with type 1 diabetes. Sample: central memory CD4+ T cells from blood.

The CDR3 bases are TGCAGCGTGCCCCGATCTGGGGCCAACGTCCTGACTTTC. Protein product: CSVPRSGANVLTF. The gene calls are TRBV29-1 and TRBJ2-6, with D hard to call. This CDR3 has 13 amino acids. Germline V lookup: CDR1 SQVTM, CDR2 ANQGSEA. V lost 6 bases and J lost 1, with 7 bases in between.